Shown below are 5 T cell receptor beta chains from a single sample sequenced in a study of regulatory T cells in long-lasting Graves disease (dated by TCRdb to about 2021). The protocol used for the library was multiplex PCR. The sequencing machine was an Illumina HiSeq 4000. iRepertoire HTBI primers and Arm-PCR amplification of CDR3 regions were used to construct TCR beta libraries. TCRdb reran the public reads through fastp at Q25 and MiXCR, keeping productive beta chains. When rows share a CDR3 protein, they turn into one entry using the most common DNA and genes. For this sample the table gives fewer than 550,000 distinct CDR3 sequences, of which more than 15% were detected only once. The ten largest clones capture around 25% of the sample. The sample's time point label, in plain terms: newly diagnosed GD, antithyroid drugs for less than 3 months. For both TCR sequencing and RNA sequencing, RNA was extracted from PBMCs in TRIzol.

The sample was also reused in another study, on T cells in Graves' hyperthyroidism and ophthalmopathy.

The sample was peripheral blood mononuclear cells (PBMCs), taken at new diagnosis, from a patient treated with antithyroid drugs. The receptor source for this set is a woman aged 40-65 years with Graves disease. Donor details come from another sample of the same person, matched by shared clones.

The J gene is TRBJ1-1, the V gene TRBV10-3; D perhaps matches TRBD1 (6 bases). V lost 6 bases to trimming and J lost 0 bases, with 17 bases between them. Germline CDR1 ENHRY, CDR2 SYGVKD. This CDR3 is built from 16 residues. In nucleotides, the CDR3 is TGTGCCATCAGAAACAGGGAAGGAGAGATGAACACTGAAGCTTTCTTT. This encodes CAIRNREGEMNTEAFF.

This clonotype was seen at least ten times. The chain links TRBV18 to TRBJ1-2, with TRBD1 as a possible D gene (5 bases). V lost 2 bases to trimming and J lost 1 base, with 11 bases between them. CDR1 is KGHSH, CDR2 LQKENI, per germline. CDR3 length: 15 residues. The DNA of the CDR3 is TGTGCCAGCTCACCAACAGGACAACTTAACTATGGCTACACCTTC. It yields the protein CASSPTGQLNYGYTF.

The J gene is TRBJ1-3, the V gene TRBV25-1; 9 nucleotides agree with TRBD1. The CDR3 totals 17 residues. Germline V gives CDR1 MGHDK, CDR2 SYGVNS. Losses at the gene ends were 0 bases for V and 1 base for J; bases not matched to a gene: 4. This CDR3 is CASSEYGGTGSGNTIYF. The CDR3 coding sequence is TGTGCCAGCAGTGAATATGGAGGGACAGGGTCTGGAAACACCATATATTTT.

This clonotype was counted ten times or more. This chain links TRBV12-3 or TRBV12-4 with TRBJ1-5, with 10 bases fitting TRBD1. The CDR3 sequence is 16 residues long. The J segment lost 2 bases and the V segment lost 2 bases, leaving 3 bases of the junction unmatched. The CDR3: CASSLPGTGGNQPQHF. As DNA, the CDR3 is TGTGCCAGCAGTTTACCCGGGACAGGGGGCAATCAGCCCCAGCATTTT.

Ten or more counts support this clonotype. The chain links TRBV20-1 to TRBJ1-1; TRBD1 matches at 7 bases. CDR1 is DFQATT, CDR2 SNEGSKA, per germline (reference sequence). V lost 5 bases and J lost 0; bases outside the gene matches: 6. The length of the CDR3 is 14 residues. CDR3 sequence (DNA): TGCAGTGCTGTACGGGACAGCATGAACACTGAAGCTTTCTTT. It codes for CSAVRDSMNTEAFF.